This T cell receptor beta chain was retrieved from a study of blood T cell repertoires in COVID-19. TCRdb keeps only in-frame clones here, not all; method: immunoSEQ multiplex PCR. Found here are some 200,000 clones, 84% of them singletons; the top ten hold approximately 8%. Germline V gene data show CDR1 as SNHLY and CDR2 as FYNNEI. The CDR3 covers 15 residues. J gave up 8 bases and V 8 bases, and 13 bases lay outside the gene matches. The chain employs TRBV2 and TRBJ2-3; 10 positions agree with TRBD2. The sequencing sample was made of peripheral blood. The clonotype was recovered from a woman aged 45-60 years with active or convalescent COVID-19. CDR3 sequence (DNA): TGTGCCAGCCGATCCCAAAGCGGGGGGGTTGGTACGCAGTATTTT. Its translation is CASRSQSGGVGTQYF.